Presented here are 16 T cell receptor beta chains from one specimen sequenced in a study of identical twins. TCRdb used MiXCR to reprocess the 5' RACE reads, holding one entry per CDR3 protein. The sample has 500,000 to 650,000 distinct CDR3 sequences; under 8.5% are singletons. These data were also filed under a second study, of yellow fever vaccine responses in identical twins.

The source material was PBMCs. The receptors shown here come from a young woman in good health.

This clonotype has more than one count but fewer than ten. The CDR3 protein is CASSPGLTLNEQFF. The CDR3 nucleotides are TGTGCCAGCAGCCCGGGACTAACTTTGAATGAGCAGTTCTTC. The chain combines TRBV7-9 with TRBJ2-1; the match to TRBD2 covers 7 bases. Germline V gene data show CDR1 as SEHNR and CDR2 as FQNEAQ (reference sequence). V was clipped by 5 bases and J by 7 bases; unmatched bases: 8. The CDR3 is 14 amino acids.

Comment on this clonotype: Possible read error: a much larger clone is one base away. The chain carries TRBV7-2 and TRBJ2-1; 7 nucleotides line up with TRBD1. Germline CDR1 reads SGHTA; CDR2 reads FQGNSA. The CDR3 sequence is 14 residues long. V lost 5 bases to trimming and J lost 10 bases; unmatched junction nucleotides: 11. In DNA form, the CDR3 reads TGTGCCAGCAGCACAGGGGACAAGGGGCGCGAGCAGTTCTTC. It encodes CASSTGDKGREQFF.

The chain uses TRBV10-3 and TRBJ1-4; D gene uncertain. Trimming cost V 0 bases and J 7 bases, with 6 bases left between them. The CDR3 sequence is 13 residues long. Germline V lookup: CDR1 ENHRY, CDR2 SYGVKD. CDR3 coding DNA: TGTGCCATCAGTGAGTCGAGGGTTGAAAAACTGTTTTTT. The encoded protein is CAISESRVEKLFF.

This clonotype came up many times. The rearrangement uses TRBV5-6 and TRBJ2-1; D is uncertain. CDR1 is SGHDT, CDR2 YYEEEE, per germline. V was cut by 0 bases and J by 10 bases, with 11 bases left in between. The CDR3 has 13 amino acids. This CDR3 is CASSLGGLGEQFF. CDR3 bases: TGTGCCAGCAGCTTGGGGGGTCTGGGGGAGCAGTTCTTC.

Only a few counts were recorded for this clonotype. The chain uses TRBV20-1 and TRBJ2-7, with D possibly being TRBD2 (6 bases). Trimming left V 0 bases short and J 2 bases short, with 11 bases between. The CDR3 loop spans 14 amino acids. CDR1 and CDR2 from the germline V gene are DFQATT and SNEGSKA (reference sequence). CDR3 in DNA: TGCAGTGCTAGAGATCGGCGGGATACCTACGAGCAGTACTTC. Protein sequence: CSARDRRDTYEQYF.

The chain recombines TRBV5-1 with TRBJ2-2; D is unclear. V was shortened by 0 bases and J by 7 bases, with 4 bases between the two germline ends. From germline, CDR1 is SGHRS and CDR2 YFSETQ. The CDR3 runs 12 residues. For the CDR3, the DNA is TGCGCCAGCAGCTTGGATATCGGGGAGCTGTTTTTT. Translated: CASSLDIGELFF.

V usage is TRBV29-1 and J usage is TRBJ2-1, with 7 positions matching TRBD1. The CDR3 totals 17 residues. V dropped 3 bases and J dropped 1; count of bases not matched to a gene: 12. Looked up from germline, CDR1 is SQVTM and CDR2 is ANQGSEA. The CDR3 coding sequence is TGCAGCGTTGACAACCGCGACAGGGAATTTTCCTACAATGAGCAGTTCTTC. Translating gives CSVDNRDREFSYNEQFF.

This clonotype was recorded only once. V is TRBV3-1 and J is TRBJ2-2; 10 nucleotides align to TRBD2. The CDR3 runs to 18 residues. V gave up 10 bases and J gave up 0 bases; unmatched junction bases: 14. Germline V lookup: CDR1 LGHDT, CDR2 YNNKEL (reference sequence). DNA for the CDR3: TGTGCCATCTGCATTAATCTAGCGGGGGTTCCGAACACCGGGGAGCTGTTTTTT. Protein sequence: CAICINLAGVPNTGELFF.

The genes are TRBV12-3 or TRBV12-4 and TRBJ2-2; no clear D gene. The CDR3 runs to 13 residues. Deletions cut 0 bases from V and 3 bases from J, with 2 bases between. The CDR3 region is CASSLAHTGELFF. The CDR3 coding sequence is TGTGCCAGCAGTTTAGCCCACACCGGGGAGCTGTTTTTT.

This clonotype was seen a handful of times. The chain recombines TRBV11-1 with TRBJ2-6, with TRBD1 identical over 7 bases. The length of the CDR3 is 19 residues. With 1 base clipped from V and 1 base from J, the junction kept 10 bases outside the gene matches. From germline, CDR1 is SGHAT and CDR2 FQDESV (reference sequence). CDR3 in DNA: TGTGCCAGCAGCTTAGACCCGGGACAGAAACCTTCTGGGGCCAACGTCCTGACTTTC. Amino acid sequence: CASSLDPGQKPSGANVLTF.

The genes are TRBV20-1 and TRBJ2-1, with D tentatively TRBD2 (6 bases). The CDR3 is 15 amino acids. Germline V gene data show CDR1 as DFQATT and CDR2 as SNEGSKA (reference sequence). The V end was cut by 6 bases, the J end by 2 bases, with 17 bases between. The CDR3 region has the DNA TGCAGTGCCCCATGGGGGGAAGGAACCTACAATGAGCAGTTCTTC. This gives the protein CSAPWGEGTYNEQFF.

Turning to this clonotype: A read error may explain this, as a much larger clone is one base away. This chain uses TRBV3-1 with TRBJ1-2; D might be TRBD1 (5 bases). The CDR3 is 13 residues long. The V gene's germline CDR1 is LGHDT and CDR2 YNNKEL (reference sequence). CDR3 sequence: CTSSQGAVYGYTF. The DNA for the CDR3 is TGTACCAGCAGCCAAGGGGCAGTCTATGGCTACACCTTC.

This clonotype was counted at least ten times. The rearrangement uses TRBV3-1 and TRBJ1-3; D gene unclear. The CDR3 is 12 amino acids. V was shortened by 8 bases and J by 4 bases, with 9 bases between the two germline ends. The germline CDR1 and CDR2 sequences are LGHDT and YNNKEL (reference sequence). CDR3 in DNA: TGTGCCAGCTCCGCAACAGGAAACACCATATATTTT. This gives the protein CASSATGNTIYF.

The chain is built from TRBV6-5 and TRBJ2-3; 9 bases are a match to TRBD2. The CDR3 contains 16 residues. The trim removed 0 bases at V and 0 bases at J, leaving 1 base unmatched. Per germline, CDR1 MNHEY and CDR2 SVGAGI. CDR3 nucleotides: TGTGCCAGCAGTTACTCGGCGGGGGGGAGCACAGATACGCAGTATTTT. Protein sequence: CASSYSAGGSTDTQYF.

This clonotype was counted a few times. The chain combines TRBV29-1 with TRBJ2-3, with D perhaps matching TRBD1 (6 bases). Germline V gene lookup returns CDR1 SQVTM and CDR2 ANQGSEA. V was pared by 7 bases and J by 6 bases, with 14 bases between. The CDR3 loop spans 12 amino acids. As DNA, the CDR3 is TGCAGCGCAACCAGGACAGTGGATACGCAGTATTTT. It codes for CSATRTVDTQYF.

This sequence joins TRBV6-5 and TRBJ2-6, with 11 bases aligning to TRBD2. The germline V gene encodes CDR1 MNHEY and CDR2 SVGAGI. V lost 0 bases to trimming and J lost 0 bases; unmatched junction nucleotides: 4. CDR3 size: 19 residues. The CDR3 loop reads CASSYSRLAGPSGANVLTF. Written as DNA, the CDR3 is TGTGCCAGCAGTTACTCTAGACTAGCGGGGCCCTCTGGGGCCAACGTCCTGACTTTC.